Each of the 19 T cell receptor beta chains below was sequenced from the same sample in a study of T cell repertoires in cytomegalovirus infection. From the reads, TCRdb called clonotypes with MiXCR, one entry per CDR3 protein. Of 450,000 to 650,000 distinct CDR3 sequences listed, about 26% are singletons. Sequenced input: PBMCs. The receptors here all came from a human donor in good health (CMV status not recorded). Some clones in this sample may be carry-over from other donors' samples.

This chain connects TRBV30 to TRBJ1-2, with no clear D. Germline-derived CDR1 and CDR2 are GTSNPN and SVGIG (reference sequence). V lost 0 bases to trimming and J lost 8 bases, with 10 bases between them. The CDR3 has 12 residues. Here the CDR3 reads CAWSVGETGYTF. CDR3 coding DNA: TGTGCCTGGAGTGTAGGTGAGACCGGCTACACCTTC.

DNA of the CDR3: TGTGCCAGCAGCTTAGCGGGCCCTCCGGATGAAAAACTGTTTTTT. This encodes CASSLAGPPDEKLFF. The chain has TRBV7-2 and TRBJ1-4; no firm D call. This CDR3 region has 15 residues. Trimming shortened V by 0 bases and J by 6 bases, and 11 bases separated the two germline ends. CDR1 is SGHTA, CDR2 FQGNSA, per germline.

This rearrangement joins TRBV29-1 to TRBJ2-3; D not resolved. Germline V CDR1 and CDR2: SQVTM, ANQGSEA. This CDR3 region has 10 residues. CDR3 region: CSSAPDTQYF. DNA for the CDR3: TGCTCCTCTGCCCCAGATACGCAGTATTTT.

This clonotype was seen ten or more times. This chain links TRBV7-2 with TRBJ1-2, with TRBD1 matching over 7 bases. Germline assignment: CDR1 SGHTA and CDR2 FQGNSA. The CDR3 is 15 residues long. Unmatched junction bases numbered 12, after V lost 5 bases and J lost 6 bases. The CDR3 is CASSVRQGERDGYTF. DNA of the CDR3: TGTGCCAGCAGCGTTAGACAGGGAGAGAGAGATGGCTACACCTTC.

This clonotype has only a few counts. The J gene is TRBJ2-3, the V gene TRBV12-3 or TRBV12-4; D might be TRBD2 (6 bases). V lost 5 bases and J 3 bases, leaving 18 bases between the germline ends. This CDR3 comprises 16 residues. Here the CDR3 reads CASSPDGGIRTDTQYF. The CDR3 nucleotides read TGTGCCAGCAGTCCTGATGGCGGGATTAGAACAGATACGCAGTATTTT.

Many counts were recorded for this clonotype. In nucleotides, the CDR3 is TGTGCCAGCAGCCTAGGGGAGGATGGCTACACCTTC. Translating gives CASSLGEDGYTF. The chain is built from TRBV7-8 and TRBJ1-2; possible D gene TRBD1, 5 bases. The CDR3 runs to 12 residues. The ends were cut back, 5 bases at V and 6 bases at J, with 10 bases in the middle. Per the germline V gene, CDR1 is SGHVS and CDR2 is FQNEAQ. Full variable domain (rest looked up from reference TRBV7-8 and TRBJ1-2): GAGVSQSPRYKVAKRGQDVALRCDPISGHVSLFWYQQALGQGPEFLTYFQNEAQLDKSGLPSDRFFAERPEGSVSTLKIQRTQQEDSAVYLCASSLGEDGYTFGSGTRLTVV.

For the CDR3, the DNA is TGTGCCTGGAGTGTAGGGGTAGCGGCCTACAATGAGCAGTTCTTC. Translation gives CAWSVGVAAYNEQFF. The chain combines TRBV30 with TRBJ2-1, with a tentative D call TRBD2 (6 bases). Per the germline V gene, CDR1 is GTSNPN and CDR2 is SVGIG (reference sequence). The CDR3 extends over 15 amino acids. V dropped 0 bases and J dropped 2 bases, with 11 bases sitting between them.

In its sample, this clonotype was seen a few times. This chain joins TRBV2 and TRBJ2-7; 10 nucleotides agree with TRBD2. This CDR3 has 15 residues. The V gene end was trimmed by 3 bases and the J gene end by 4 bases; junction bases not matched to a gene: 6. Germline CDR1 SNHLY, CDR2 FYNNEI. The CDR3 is CASSDPGLAEYEQYV. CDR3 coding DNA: TGTGCCAGCAGTGACCCCGGACTAGCGGAATACGAGCAGTACGTC.

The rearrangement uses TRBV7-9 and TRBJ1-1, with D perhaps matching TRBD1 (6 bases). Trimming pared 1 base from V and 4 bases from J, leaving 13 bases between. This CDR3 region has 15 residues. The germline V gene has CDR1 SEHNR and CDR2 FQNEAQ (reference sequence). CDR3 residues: CASSLVSGGSTEAFF. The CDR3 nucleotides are TGTGCCAGCAGCTTAGTTTCCGGGGGCTCCACTGAAGCTTTCTTT. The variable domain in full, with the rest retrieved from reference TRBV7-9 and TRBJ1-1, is DTGVSQNPRHKITKRGQNVTFRCDPISEHNRLYWYRQTLGQGPEFLTYFQNEAQLEKSRLLSDRFSAERPKGSFSTLEIQRTEQGDSAMYLCASSLVSGGSTEAFFGQGTRLTVV.

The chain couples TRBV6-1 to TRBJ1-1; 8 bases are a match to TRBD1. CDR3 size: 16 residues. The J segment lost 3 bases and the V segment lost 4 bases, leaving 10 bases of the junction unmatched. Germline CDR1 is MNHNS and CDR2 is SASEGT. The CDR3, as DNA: TGTGCCAGCAGTGCTAAGGCAGGGGGCGTTGACACTGAAGCTTTCTTT. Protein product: CASSAKAGGVDTEAFF.

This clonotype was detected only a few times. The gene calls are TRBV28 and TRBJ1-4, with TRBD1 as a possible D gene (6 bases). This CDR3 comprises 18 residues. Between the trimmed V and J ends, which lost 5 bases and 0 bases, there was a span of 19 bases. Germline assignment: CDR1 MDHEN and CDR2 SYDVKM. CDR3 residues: CASSRFPSGAATNEKLFF. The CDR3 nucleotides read TGTGCCAGCAGTCGTTTCCCCTCAGGGGCAGCAACTAATGAAAAACTGTTTTTT. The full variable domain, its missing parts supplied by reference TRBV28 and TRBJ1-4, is DVKVTQSSRYLVKRTGEKVFLECVQDMDHENMFWYRQDPGLGLRLIYFSYDVKMKEKGDIPEGYSVSREKKERFSLILESASTNQTSMYLCASSRFPSGAATNEKLFFGSGTQLSVL.

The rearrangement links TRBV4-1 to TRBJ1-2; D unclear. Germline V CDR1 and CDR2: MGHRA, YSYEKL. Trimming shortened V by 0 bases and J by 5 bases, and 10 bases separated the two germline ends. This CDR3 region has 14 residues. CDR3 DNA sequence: TGCGCCAGCAGCCAAGATGGCAGGAGATATGGCTACACCTTC. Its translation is CASSQDGRRYGYTF.

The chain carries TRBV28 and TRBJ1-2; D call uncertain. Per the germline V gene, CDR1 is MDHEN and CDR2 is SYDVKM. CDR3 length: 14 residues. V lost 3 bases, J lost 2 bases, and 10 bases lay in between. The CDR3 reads CASSFATVNYGYTF. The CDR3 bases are TGTGCCAGCAGTTTCGCTACCGTGAACTATGGCTACACCTTC.

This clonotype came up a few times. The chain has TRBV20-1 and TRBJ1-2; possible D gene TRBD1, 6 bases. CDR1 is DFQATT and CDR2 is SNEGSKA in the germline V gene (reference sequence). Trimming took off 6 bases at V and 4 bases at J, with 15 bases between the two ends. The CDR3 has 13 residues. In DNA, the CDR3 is TGCAGTGCGATCCCGGGACAATCCTATGGCTACACCTTC. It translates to CSAIPGQSYGYTF.

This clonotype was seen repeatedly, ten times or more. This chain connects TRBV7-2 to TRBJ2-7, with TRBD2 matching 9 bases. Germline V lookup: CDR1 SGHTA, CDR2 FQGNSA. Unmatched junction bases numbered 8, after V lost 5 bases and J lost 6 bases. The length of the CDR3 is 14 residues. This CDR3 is CASSPIAGAGEQYF. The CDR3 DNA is TGTGCCAGCAGCCCGATAGCGGGAGCGGGCGAGCAGTACTTC.

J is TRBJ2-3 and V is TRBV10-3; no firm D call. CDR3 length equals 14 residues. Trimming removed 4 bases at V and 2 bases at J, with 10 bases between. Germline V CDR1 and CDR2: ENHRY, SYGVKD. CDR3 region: CAISGPLLTDTQYF. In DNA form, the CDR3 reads TGTGCCATCAGTGGCCCCCTTCTCACAGATACGCAGTATTTT.

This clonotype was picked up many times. CDR3 protein: CASSLDRNRDEQFF. In nucleotides, the CDR3 is TGTGCCAGCAGCTTAGACAGAAATCGCGATGAGCAGTTCTTC. This sequence joins TRBV7-2 and TRBJ2-1; D gene ambiguous. The V end lost 1 base, the J end lost 8 bases, and 12 bases lay between the germline ends. Germline lookup yields CDR1 SGHTA and CDR2 FQGNSA. The length of the CDR3 is 14 residues.

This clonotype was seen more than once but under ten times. CDR3 sequence: CASSPESSTDTQYF. The CDR3 bases are TGTGCCAGCAGCCCTGAGTCCAGCACAGATACGCAGTATTTT. The chain links TRBV5-4 to TRBJ2-3; no clear D gene. The CDR3 has 14 amino acids. V dropped 4 bases and J dropped 0 bases, with 9 bases sitting between them. Germline assignment: CDR1 SGHNT and CDR2 YYREEE (reference sequence).

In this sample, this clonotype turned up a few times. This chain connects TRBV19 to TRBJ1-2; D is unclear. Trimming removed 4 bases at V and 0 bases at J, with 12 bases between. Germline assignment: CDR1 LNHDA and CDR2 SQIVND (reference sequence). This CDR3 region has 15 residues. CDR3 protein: CASSTTSDPNYGYTF. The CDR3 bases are TGTGCCAGTAGTACCACTTCGGATCCTAACTATGGCTACACCTTC.